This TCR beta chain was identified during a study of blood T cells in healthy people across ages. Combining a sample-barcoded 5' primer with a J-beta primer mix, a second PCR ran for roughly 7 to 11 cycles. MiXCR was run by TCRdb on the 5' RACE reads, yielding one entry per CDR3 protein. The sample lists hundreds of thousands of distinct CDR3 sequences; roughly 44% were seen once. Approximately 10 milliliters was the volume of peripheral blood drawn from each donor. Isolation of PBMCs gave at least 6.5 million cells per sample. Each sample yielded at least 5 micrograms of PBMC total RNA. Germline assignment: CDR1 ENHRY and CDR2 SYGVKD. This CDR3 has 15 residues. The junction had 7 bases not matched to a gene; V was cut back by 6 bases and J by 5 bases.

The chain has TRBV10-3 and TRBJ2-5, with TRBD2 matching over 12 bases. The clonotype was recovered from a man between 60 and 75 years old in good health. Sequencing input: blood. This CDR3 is CAIRTSGGLGETQYF. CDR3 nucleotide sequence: TGTGCCATCAGAACTAGCGGGGGGCTCGGGGAGACCCAGTACTTC.